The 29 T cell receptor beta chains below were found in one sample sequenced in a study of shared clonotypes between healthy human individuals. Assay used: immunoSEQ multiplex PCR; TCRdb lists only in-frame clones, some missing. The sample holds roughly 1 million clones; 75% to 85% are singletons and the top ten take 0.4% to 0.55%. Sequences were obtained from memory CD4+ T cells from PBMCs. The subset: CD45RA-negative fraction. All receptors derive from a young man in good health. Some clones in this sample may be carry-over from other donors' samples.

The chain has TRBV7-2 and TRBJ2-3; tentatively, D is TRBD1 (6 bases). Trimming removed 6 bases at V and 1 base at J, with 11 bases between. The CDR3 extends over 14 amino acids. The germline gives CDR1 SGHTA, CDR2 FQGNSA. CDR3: CASRQGGGTDTQYF. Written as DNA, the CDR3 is TGTGCCAGCAGACAGGGTGGAGGCACAGATACGCAGTATTTT. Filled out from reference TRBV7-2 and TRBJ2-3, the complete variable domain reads GAGVSQSPSNKVTEKGKDVELRCDPISGHTALYWYRQSLGQGLEFLIYFQGNSAPDKSGLPSDRFSAERTGGSVSTLTIQRTQQEDSAVYLCASRQGGGTDTQYFGPGTRLTVL.

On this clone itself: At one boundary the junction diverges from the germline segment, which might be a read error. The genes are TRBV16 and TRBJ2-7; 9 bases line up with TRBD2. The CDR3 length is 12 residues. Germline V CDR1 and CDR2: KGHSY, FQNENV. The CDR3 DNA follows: TGTGCCAGCAGCCATCAGGCTAGCGGGGCCAACTTC. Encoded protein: CASSHQASGANF.

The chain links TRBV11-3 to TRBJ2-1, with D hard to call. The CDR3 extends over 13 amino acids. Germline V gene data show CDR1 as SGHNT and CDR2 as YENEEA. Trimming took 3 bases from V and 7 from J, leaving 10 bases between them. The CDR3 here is CASSFNSRNEQFF. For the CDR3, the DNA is TGTGCCAGCAGCTTTAACAGCCGAAATGAGCAGTTCTTC.

Here the CDR3 reads CASSLGIGSSYEQYF. The CDR3 coding sequence is TGTGCCAGCAGCTTGGGGATCGGAAGCTCCTACGAGCAGTACTTC. The V gene is TRBV11-3, the J gene TRBJ2-7, with no clear D. Germline CDR1 and CDR2: SGHNT and YENEEA. Trimming cost V 3 bases and J 0 bases, with 12 bases left between them. The CDR3 length is 15 residues.

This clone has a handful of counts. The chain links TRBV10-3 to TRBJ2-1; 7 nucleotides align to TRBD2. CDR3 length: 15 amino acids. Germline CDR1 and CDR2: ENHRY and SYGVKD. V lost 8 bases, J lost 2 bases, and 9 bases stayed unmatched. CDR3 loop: CAIRGASGTYNEQFF. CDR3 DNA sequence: TGTGCCATCCGCGGCGCTAGCGGTACCTACAATGAGCAGTTCTTC.

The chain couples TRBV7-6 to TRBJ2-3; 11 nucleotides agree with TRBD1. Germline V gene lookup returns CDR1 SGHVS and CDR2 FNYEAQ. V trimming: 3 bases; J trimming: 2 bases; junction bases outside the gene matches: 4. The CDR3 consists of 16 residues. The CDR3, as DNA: TGTGCCAGCAGCTTCCGGGACAGGGGGATCACAGATACGCAGTATTTT. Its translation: CASSFRDRGITDTQYF.

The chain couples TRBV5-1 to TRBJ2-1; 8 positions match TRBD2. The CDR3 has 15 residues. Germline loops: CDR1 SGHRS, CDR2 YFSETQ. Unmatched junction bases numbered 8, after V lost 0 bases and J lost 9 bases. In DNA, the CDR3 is TGCGCCAGCAGCTTGGCTGGGAGCGGGAGAGGTGAGCAGTTCTTC. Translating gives CASSLAGSGRGEQFF.

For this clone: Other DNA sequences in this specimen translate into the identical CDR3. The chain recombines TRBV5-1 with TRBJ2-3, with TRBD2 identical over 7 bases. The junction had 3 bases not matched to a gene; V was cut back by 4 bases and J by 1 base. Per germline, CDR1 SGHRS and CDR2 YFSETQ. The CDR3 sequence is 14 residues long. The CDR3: CASSTLAGTDTQYF. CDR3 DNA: TGCGCCAGCAGCACCCTAGCGGGCACAGATACGCAGTATTTT.

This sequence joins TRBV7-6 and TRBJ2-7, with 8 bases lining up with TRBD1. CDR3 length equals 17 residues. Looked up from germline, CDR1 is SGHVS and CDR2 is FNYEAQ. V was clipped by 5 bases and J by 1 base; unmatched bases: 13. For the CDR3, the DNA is TGTGCCAGCAGCCTACACCTGGGACAGGCCCAATCCTACGAGCAGTACTTC. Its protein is CASSLHLGQAQSYEQYF. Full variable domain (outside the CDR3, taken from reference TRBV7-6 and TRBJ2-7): GAGVSQSPRYKVTKRGQDVALRCDPISGHVSLYWYRQALGQGPEFLTYFNYEAQQDKSGLPNDRFSAERPEGSISTLTIQRTEQRDSAMYRCASSLHLGQAQSYEQYFGPGTRLTVT.

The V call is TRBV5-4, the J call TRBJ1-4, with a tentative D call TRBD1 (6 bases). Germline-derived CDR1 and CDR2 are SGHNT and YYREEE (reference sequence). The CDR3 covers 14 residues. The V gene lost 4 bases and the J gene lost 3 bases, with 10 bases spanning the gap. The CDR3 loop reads CASSPGQSNEKLFF. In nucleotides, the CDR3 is TGTGCCAGCAGCCCAGGACAGTCTAATGAAAAACTGTTTTTT.

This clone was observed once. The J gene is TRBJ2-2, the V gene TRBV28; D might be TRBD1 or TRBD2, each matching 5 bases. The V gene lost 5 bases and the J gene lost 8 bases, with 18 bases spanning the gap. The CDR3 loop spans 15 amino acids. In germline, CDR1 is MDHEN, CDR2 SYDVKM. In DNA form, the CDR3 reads TGTGCCAGCAGTCCCTCCGGGACCACCACGGGGGAGCTGTTTTTT. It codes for CASSPSGTTTGELFF. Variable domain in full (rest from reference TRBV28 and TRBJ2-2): DVKVTQSSRYLVKRTGEKVFLECVQDMDHENMFWYRQDPGLGLRLIYFSYDVKMKEKGDIPEGYSVSREKKERFSLILESASTNQTSMYLCASSPSGTTTGELFFGEGSRLTVL.

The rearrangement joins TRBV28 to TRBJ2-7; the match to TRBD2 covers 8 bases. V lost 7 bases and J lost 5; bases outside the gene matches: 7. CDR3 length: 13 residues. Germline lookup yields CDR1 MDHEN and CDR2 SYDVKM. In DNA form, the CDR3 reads TGTGCCAGCACGGGGGGCGGGAGGAACGAGCAGTACTTC. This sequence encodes CASTGGGRNEQYF.

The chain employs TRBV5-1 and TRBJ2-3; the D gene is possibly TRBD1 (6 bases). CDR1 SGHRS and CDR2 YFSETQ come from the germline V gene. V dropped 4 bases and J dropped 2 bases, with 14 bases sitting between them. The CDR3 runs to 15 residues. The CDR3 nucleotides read TGCGCCAGCAGCACCGGACAGCCTTTCACAGATACGCAGTATTTT. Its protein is CASSTGQPFTDTQYF. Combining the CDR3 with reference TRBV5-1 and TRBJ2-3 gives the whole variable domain KAGVTQTPRYLIKTRGQQVTLSCSPISGHRSVSWYQQTPGQGLQFLFEYFSETQRNKGNFPGRFSGRQFSNSRSEMNVSTLELGDSALYLCASSTGQPFTDTQYFGPGTRLTVL.

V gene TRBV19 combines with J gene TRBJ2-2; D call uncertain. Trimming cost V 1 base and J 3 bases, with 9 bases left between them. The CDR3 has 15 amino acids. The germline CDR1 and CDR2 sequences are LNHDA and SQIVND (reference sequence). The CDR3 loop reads CASSIVRWDTGELFF. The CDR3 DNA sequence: TGTGCCAGTAGTATAGTGCGATGGGACACCGGGGAGCTGTTTTTT. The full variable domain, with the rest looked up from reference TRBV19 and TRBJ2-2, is DGGITQSPKYLFRKEGQNVTLSCEQNLNHDAMYWYRQDPGQGLRLIYYSQIVNDFQKGDIAEGYSVSREKKESFPLTVTSAQKNPTAFYLCASSIVRWDTGELFFGEGSRLTVL.

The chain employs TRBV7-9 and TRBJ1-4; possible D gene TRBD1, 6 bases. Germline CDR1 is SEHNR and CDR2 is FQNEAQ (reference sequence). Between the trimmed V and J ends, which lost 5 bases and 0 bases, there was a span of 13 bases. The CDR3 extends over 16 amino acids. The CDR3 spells CASSQVQGTTNEKLFF. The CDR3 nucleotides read TGTGCCAGCAGCCAAGTACAGGGAACAACTAATGAAAAACTGTTTTTT.

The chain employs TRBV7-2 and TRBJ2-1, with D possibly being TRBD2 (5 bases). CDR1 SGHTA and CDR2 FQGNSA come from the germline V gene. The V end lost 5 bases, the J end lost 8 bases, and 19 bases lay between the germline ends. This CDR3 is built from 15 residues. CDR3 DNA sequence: TGTGCCAGCAGCCTACAAGGACTGGACTCTCATGAGCAGTTCTTC. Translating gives CASSLQGLDSHEQFF.

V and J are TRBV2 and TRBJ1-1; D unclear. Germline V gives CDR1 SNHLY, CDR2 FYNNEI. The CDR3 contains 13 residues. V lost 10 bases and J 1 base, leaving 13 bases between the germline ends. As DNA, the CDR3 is TGTGCCACCCGTGTGGAAGGGAACACTGAAGCTTTCTTT. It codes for CATRVEGNTEAFF.

CDR3 nucleotides: TGCGCCAGCAGCTTGGCGACCGAGGGCGGGAGAGGGGAGCAGTACTTC. This encodes CASSLATEGGRGEQYF. V usage is TRBV5-1 and J usage is TRBJ2-7; 7 bases agree with TRBD2. This CDR3 comprises 16 residues. The junction had 13 bases not matched to a gene; V was cut back by 0 bases and J by 7 bases. Germline V gene data show CDR1 as SGHRS and CDR2 as YFSETQ. The complete variable domain, with remaining parts taken from reference TRBV5-1 and TRBJ2-7, reads KAGVTQTPRYLIKTRGQQVTLSCSPISGHRSVSWYQQTPGQGLQFLFEYFSETQRNKGNFPGRFSGRQFSNSRSEMNVSTLELGDSALYLCASSLATEGGRGEQYFGPGTRLTVT.

In DNA, the CDR3 is TGTGCCAGCAGCTTGGGCCCCCGGGGCGGGAGCTCCTACAATGAGCAGTTCTTC. This translates into CASSLGPRGGSSYNEQFF. This sequence joins TRBV5-4 and TRBJ2-1, with 7 bases that match TRBD2. V trimming: 0 bases; J trimming: 0 bases; junction bases outside the gene matches: 9. The CDR3 is made up of 18 amino acids. CDR1 SGHNT and CDR2 YYREEE come from the germline V gene (reference sequence). The whole variable domain, remainder taken from reference TRBV5-4 and TRBJ2-1, is ETGVTQSPTHLIKTRGQQVTLRCSSQSGHNTVSWYQQALGQGPQFIFQYYREEENGRGNFPPRFSGLQFPNYSSELNVNALELDDSALYLCASSLGPRGGSSYNEQFFGPGTRLTVL.

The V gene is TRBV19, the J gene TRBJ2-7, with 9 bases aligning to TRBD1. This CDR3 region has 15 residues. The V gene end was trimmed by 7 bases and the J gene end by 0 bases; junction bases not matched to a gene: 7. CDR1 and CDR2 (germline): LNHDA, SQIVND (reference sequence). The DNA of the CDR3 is TGTGCCAGTACCCCGGGACAGGGTTTCTCCTACGAGCAGTACTTC. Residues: CASTPGQGFSYEQYF.

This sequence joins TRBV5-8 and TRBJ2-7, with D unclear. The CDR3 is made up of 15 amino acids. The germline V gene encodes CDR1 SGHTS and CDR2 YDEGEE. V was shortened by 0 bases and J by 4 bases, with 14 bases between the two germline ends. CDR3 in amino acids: CASSLGQLALYEQYF. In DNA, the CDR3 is TGTGCCAGCAGCTTGGGTCAGTTGGCGTTGTACGAGCAGTACTTC.

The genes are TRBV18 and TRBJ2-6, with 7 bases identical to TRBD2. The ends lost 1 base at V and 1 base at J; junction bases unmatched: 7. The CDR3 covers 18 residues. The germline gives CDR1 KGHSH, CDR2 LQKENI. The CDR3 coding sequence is TGTGCCAGCTCACCACTTCCGGGAGGCCAGTCTGGGGCCAACGTCCTGACTTTC. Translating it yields CASSPLPGGQSGANVLTF. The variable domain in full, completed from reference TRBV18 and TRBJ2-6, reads NAGVMQNPRHLVRRRGQEARLRCSPMKGHSHVYWYRQLPEEGLKFMVYLQKENIIDESGMPKERFSAEFPKEGPSILRIQQVVRGDSAAYFCASSPLPGGQSGANVLTFGAGSRLTVL.

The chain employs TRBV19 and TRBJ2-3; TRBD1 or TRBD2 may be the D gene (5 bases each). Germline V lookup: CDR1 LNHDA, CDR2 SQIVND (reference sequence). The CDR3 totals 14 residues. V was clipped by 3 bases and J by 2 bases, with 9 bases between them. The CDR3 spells CASSIGADTDTQYF. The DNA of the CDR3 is TGTGCCAGTAGTATCGGGGCAGACACAGATACGCAGTATTTT. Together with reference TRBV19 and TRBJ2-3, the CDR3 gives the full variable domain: DGGITQSPKYLFRKEGQNVTLSCEQNLNHDAMYWYRQDPGQGLRLIYYSQIVNDFQKGDIAEGYSVSREKKESFPLTVTSAQKNPTAFYLCASSIGADTDTQYFGPGTRLTVL.

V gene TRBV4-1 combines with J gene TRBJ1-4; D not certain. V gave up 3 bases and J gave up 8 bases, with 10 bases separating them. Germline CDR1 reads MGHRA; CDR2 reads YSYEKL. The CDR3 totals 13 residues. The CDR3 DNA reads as TGCGCCAGCAGCCACCCCCGAGGCGAAAAACTGTTTTTT. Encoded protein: CASSHPRGEKLFF.

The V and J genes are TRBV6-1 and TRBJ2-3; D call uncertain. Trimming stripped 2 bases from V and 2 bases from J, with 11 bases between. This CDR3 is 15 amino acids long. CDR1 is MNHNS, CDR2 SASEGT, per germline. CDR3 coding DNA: TGTGCCAGCAGTGAATTTGCTAGGCCCACAGATACGCAGTATTTT. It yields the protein CASSEFARPTDTQYF.

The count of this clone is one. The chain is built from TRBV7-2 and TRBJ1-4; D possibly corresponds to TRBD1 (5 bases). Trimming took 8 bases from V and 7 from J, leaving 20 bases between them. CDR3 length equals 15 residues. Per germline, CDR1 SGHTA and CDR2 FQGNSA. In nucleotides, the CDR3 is TGTGCCAGCGGTCCGGGCGGTATGGGGGGTGAAAAACTGTTTTTT. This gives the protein CASGPGGMGGEKLFF.

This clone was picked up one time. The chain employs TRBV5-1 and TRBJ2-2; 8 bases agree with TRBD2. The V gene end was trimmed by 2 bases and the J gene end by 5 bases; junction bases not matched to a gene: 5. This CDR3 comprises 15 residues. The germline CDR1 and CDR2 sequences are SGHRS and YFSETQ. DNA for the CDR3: TGCGCCAGCAGCTTTGGGGCGGGAGGAACCGGGGAGCTGTTTTTT. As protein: CASSFGAGGTGELFF.

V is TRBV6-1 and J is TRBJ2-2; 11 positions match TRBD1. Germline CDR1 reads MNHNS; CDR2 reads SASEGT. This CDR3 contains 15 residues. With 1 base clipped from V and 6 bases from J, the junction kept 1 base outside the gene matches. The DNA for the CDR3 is TGTGCCAGCAGTGAAGGGACAGGGGGCCCCGGGGAGCTGTTTTTT. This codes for CASSEGTGGPGELFF.

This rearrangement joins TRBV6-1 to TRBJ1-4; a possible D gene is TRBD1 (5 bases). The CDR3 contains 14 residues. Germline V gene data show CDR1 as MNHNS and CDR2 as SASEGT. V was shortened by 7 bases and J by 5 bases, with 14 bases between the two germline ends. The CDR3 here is CASTPGRGNEKLFF. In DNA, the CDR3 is TGTGCCAGCACCCCGGGACGGGGAAATGAAAAACTGTTTTTT.